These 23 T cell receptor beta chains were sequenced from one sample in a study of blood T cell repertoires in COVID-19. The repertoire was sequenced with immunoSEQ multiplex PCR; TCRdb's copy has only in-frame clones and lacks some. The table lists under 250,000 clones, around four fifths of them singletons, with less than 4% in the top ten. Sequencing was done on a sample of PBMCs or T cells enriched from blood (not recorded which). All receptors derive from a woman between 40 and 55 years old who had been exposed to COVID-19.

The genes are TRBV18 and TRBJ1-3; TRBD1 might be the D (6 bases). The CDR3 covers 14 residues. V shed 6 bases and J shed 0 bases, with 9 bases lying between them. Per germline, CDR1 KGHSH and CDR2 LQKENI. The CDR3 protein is CASSSGDSGNTIYF. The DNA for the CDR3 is TGTGCCAGCTCGTCAGGGGACTCTGGAAACACCATATATTTT.

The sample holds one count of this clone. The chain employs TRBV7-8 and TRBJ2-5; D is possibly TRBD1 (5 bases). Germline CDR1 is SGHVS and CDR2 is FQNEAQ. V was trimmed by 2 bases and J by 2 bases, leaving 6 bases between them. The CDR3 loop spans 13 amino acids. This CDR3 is CASSLNRQETQYF. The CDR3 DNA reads TGTGCCAGCAGCTTAAACAGGCAAGAGACCCAGTACTTC.

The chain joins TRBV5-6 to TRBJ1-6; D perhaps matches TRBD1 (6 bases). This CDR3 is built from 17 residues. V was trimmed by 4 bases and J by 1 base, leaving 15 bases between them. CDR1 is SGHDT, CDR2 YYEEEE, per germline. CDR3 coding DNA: TGTGCCAGCAGCGGAAACAGGGATGGGTCCTATAATTCACCCCTCCACTTT. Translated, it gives CASSGNRDGSYNSPLHF.

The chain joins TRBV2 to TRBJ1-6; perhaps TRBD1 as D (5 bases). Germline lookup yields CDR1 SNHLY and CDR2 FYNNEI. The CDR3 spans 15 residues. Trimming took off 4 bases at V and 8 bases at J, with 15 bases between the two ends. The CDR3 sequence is CASSGGGGPYSPLHF. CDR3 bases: TGTGCCAGCAGTGGTGGGGGGGGACCATATTCACCCCTCCACTTT.

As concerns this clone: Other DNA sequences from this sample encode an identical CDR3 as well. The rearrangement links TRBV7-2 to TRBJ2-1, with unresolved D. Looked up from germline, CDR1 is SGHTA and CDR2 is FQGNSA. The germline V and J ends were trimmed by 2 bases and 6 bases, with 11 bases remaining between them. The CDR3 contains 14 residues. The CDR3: CASSLNSPGNEQFF. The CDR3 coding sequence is TGTGCCAGCAGCTTAAACTCCCCTGGCAATGAGCAGTTCTTC.

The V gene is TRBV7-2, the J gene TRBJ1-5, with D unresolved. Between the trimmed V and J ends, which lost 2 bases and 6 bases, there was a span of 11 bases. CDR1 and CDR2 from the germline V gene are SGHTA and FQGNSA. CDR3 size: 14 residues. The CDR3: CASSLSSDVQPQHF. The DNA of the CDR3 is TGTGCCAGCAGCTTATCTAGCGATGTTCAGCCCCAGCATTTT.

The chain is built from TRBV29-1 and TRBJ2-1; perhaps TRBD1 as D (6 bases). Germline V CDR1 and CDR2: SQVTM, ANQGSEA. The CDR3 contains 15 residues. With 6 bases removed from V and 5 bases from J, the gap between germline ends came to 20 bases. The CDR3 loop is CSVTPPGQKHNEQFF. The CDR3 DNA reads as TGCAGCGTGACCCCCCCTGGACAGAAACACAATGAGCAGTTCTTC.

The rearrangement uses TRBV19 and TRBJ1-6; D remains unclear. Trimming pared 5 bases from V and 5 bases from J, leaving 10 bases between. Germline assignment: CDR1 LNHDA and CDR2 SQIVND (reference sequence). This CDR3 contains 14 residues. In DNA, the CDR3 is TGTGCCAGTAGTCCGGGAATCCATAATTCACCCCTCCACTTT. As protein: CASSPGIHNSPLHF. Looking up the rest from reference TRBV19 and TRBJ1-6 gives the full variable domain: DGGITQSPKYLFRKEGQNVTLSCEQNLNHDAMYWYRQDPGQGLRLIYYSQIVNDFQKGDIAEGYSVSREKKESFPLTVTSAQKNPTAFYLCASSPGIHNSPLHFGNGTRLTVT.

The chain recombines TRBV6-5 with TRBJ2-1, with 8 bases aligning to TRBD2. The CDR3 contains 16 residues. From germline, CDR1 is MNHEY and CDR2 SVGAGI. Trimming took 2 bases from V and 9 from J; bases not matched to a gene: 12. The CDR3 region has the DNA TGTGCCAGCAGTTACACGGACTGGGGGGCGGGAGGTGAGCAGTTCTTC. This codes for CASSYTDWGAGGEQFF.

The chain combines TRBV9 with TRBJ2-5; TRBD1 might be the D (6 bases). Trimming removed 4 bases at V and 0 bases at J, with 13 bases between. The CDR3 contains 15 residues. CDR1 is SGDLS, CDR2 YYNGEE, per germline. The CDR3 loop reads CASSPQGQYQETQYF. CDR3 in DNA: TGTGCCAGCAGCCCCCAAGGACAGTACCAAGAGACCCAGTACTTC.

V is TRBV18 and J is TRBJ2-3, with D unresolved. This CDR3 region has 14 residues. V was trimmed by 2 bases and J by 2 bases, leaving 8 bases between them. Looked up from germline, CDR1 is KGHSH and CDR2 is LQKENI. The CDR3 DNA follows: TGTGCCAGCTCACCATCTCTAAACACAGATACGCAGTATTTT. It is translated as CASSPSLNTDTQYF.

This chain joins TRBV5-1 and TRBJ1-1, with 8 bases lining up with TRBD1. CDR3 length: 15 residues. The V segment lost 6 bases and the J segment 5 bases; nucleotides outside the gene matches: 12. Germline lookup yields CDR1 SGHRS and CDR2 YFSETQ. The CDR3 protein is CASTTNGQGGTEAFF. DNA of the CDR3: TGCGCCAGCACAACCAACGGACAGGGAGGAACTGAAGCTTTCTTT.

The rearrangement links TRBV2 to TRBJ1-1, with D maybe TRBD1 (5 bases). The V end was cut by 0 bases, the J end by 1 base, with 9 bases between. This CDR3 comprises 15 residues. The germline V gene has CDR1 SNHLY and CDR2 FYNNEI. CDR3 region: CASSEALQGNTEAFF. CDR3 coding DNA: TGTGCCAGCAGTGAAGCTCTCCAGGGGAACACTGAAGCTTTCTTT.

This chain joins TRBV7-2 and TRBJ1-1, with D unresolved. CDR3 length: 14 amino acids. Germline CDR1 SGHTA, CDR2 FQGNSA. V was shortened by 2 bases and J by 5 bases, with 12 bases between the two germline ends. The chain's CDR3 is CASSLNGVVTEAFF. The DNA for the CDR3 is TGTGCCAGCAGCTTAAACGGGGTGGTTACTGAAGCTTTCTTT.

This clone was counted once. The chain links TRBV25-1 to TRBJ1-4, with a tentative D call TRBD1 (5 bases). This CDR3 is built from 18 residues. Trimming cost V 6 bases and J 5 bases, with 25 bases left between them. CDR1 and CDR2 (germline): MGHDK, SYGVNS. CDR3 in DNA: TGTGCCAGCAGGGACCCGAGAAGTTCGGCAGGGTTAAATGAAAAACTGTTTTTT. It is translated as CASRDPRSSAGLNEKLFF.

CDR3 in amino acids: CASSMSAGDQPQHF. In DNA, the CDR3 is TGTGCCAGTAGTATGTCGGCAGGGGATCAGCCCCAGCATTTT. This chain connects TRBV19 to TRBJ1-5; TRBD1 might be the D (6 bases). Germline CDR1 and CDR2: LNHDA and SQIVND (reference sequence). The CDR3 sequence is 14 residues long. Trimming stripped 3 bases from V and 5 bases from J, with 11 bases between. The complete variable domain, with remaining parts taken from reference TRBV19 and TRBJ1-5, reads DGGITQSPKYLFRKEGQNVTLSCEQNLNHDAMYWYRQDPGQGLRLIYYSQIVNDFQKGDIAEGYSVSREKKESFPLTVTSAQKNPTAFYLCASSMSAGDQPQHFGDGTRLSIL.

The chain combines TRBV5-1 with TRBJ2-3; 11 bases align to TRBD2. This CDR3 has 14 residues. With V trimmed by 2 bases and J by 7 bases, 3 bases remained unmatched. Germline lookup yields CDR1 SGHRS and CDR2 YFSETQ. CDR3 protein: CASSFTSGGYTQYF. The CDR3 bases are TGCGCCAGCAGCTTCACTAGCGGGGGATATACGCAGTATTTT.

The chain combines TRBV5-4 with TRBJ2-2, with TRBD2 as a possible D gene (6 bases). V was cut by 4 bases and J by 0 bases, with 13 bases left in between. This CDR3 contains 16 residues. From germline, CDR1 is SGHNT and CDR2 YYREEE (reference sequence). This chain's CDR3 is CASSKGGTSNTGELFF. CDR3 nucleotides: TGTGCCAGCAGCAAGGGCGGGACTTCGAACACCGGGGAGCTGTTTTTT.

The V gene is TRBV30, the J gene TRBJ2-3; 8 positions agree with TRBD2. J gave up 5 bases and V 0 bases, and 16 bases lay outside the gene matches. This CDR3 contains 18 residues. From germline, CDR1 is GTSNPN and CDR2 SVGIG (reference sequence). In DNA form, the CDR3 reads TGTGCCTGGAGTGTTTGGGTAGCGGGGAACGTTAGGGGAGATACGCAGTATTTT. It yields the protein CAWSVWVAGNVRGDTQYF.

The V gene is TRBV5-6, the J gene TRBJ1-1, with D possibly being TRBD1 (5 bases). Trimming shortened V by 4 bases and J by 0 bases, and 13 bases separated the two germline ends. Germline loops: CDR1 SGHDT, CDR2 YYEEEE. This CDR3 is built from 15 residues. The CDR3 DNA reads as TGTGCCAGCAGCGCCGGGAGACAGCTGAACACTGAAGCTTTCTTT. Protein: CASSAGRQLNTEAFF. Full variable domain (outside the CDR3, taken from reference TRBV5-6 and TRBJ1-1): DAGVTQSPTHLIKTRGQQVTLRCSPKSGHDTVSWYQQALGQGPQFIFQYYEEEERQRGNFPDRFSGHQFPNYSSELNVNALLLGDSALYLCASSAGRQLNTEAFFGQGTRLTVV.

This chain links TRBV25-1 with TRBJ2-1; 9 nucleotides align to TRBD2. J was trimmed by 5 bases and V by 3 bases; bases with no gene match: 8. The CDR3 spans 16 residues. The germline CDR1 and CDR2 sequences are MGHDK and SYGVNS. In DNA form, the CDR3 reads TGTGCCAGCAGTGACCGCGGGGGGGCCGTCCACAATGAGCAGTTCTTC. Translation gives CASSDRGGAVHNEQFF.

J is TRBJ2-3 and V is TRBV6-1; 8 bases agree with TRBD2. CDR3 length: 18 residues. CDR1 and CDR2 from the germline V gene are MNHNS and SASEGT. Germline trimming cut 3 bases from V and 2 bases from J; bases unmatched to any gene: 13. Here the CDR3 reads CASSDTFGSGGLTDTQYF. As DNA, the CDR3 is TGTGCCAGCAGTGACACCTTCGGGAGCGGGGGACTCACAGATACGCAGTATTTT.

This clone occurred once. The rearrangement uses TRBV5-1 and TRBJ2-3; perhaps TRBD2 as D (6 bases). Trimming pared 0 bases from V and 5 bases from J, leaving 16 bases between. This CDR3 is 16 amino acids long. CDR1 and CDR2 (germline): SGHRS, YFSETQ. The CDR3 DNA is TGCGCCAGCAGCTTGGCCACGGCTAGCGAGGGAGATACGCAGTATTTT. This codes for CASSLATASEGDTQYF.